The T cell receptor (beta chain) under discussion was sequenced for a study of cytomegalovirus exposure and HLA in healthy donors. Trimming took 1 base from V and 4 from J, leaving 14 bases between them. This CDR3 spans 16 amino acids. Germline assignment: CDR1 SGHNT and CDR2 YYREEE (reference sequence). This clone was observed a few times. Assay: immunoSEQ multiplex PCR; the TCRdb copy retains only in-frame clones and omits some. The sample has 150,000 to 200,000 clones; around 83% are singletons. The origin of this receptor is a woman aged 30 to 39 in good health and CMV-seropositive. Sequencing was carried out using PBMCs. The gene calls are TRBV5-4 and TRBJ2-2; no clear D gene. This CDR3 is CASSLFGASGTGELFF. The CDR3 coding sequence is TGTGCCAGCAGCTTGTTCGGAGCCAGTGGCACCGGGGAGCTGTTTTTT.